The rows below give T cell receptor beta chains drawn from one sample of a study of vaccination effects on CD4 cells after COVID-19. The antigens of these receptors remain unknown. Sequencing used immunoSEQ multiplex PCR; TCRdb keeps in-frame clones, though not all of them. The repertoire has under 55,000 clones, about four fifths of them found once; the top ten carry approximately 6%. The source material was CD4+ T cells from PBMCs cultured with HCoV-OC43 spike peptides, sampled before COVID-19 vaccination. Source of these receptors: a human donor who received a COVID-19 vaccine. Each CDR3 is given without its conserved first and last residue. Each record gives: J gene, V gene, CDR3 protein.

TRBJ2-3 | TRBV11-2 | ASSHRGAGITDTQY
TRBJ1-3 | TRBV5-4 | ASSSTGGEWGNTIY
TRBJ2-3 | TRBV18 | ASSTSGAGDTQY
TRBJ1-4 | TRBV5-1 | ASKPTGGFSEKLF
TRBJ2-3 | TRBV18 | ASSTRSSGGADTQY
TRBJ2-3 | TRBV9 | ASSVFGGSTDTQY
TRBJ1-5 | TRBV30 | AWGTGNFKPQH
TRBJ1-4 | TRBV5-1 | ASSLWDRDNEKLF
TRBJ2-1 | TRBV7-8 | ASSLRLAGGFNEQF
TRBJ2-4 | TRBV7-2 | ASSLAYQGRLY
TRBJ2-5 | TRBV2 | ASRIGQNQETQY
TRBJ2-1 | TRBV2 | ASSRLTGNEQF
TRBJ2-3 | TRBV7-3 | ASSLSSLTRDTQY
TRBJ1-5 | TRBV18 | ASSREKGQPQH
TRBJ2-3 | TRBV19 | ASTLGAPEKNTDTQY
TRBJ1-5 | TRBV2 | ASSELRGQPQH
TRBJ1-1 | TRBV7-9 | ASSLTGILTEAF
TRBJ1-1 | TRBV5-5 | ASSFVGTRNTEAF
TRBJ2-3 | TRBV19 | ASSSYQREATDTQY
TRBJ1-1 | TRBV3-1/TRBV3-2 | ASSQTGVYTEAF
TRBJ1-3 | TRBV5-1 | ASSPMSTRSGNTIY
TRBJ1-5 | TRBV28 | ASRGGGGEYQPQH
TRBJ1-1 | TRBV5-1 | ASTSGSNTEAF
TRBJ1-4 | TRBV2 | ASSVRREDEKLF
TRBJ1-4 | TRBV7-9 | ASSFTTETEKLF
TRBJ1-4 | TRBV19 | ASSLITGGLEKLF
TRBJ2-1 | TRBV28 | ASSWDGYNEQF
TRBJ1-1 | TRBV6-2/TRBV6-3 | ASSYSPDRVGEAF
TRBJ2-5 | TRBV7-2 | ASSDSGPGETQY
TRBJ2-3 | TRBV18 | ASSPRPGTFTDTQY
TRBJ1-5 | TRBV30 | AWSIQGDQPQH
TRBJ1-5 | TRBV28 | ASSLSGHLKPQH
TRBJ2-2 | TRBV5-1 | ASSAPKNTGELF
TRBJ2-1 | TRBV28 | AIGQVDYNEQF
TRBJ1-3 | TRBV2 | ASSDRFLTSGNTIY
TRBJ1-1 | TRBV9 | ASSRTAMNTEAF
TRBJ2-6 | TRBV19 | ASRRGTGGFSGANVLT
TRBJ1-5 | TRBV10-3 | AISEGGQGHQPQH
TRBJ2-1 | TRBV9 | ASSVAVWGTNEQF
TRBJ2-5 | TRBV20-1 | SASRGTQY
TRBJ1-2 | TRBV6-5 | ASSPRQGPAYGYT
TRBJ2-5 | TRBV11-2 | ASSLRTSGGADETQY
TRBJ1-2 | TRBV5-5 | ASSLYSRGYGYT
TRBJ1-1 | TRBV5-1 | ASSLGRDTEAF
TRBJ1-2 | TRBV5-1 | ASSPQQGGNYGYT
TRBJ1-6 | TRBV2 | ASITGPNSPLH